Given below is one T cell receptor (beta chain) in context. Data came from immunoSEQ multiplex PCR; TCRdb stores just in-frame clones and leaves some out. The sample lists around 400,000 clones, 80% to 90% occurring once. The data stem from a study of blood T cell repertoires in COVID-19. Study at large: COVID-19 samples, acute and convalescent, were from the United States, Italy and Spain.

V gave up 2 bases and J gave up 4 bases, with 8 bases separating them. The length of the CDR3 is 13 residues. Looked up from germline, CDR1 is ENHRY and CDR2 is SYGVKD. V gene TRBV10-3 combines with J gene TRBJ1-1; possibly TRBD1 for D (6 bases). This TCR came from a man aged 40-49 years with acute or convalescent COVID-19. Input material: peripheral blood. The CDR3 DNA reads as TGTGCCATCAGTGAGACAGGGATCACTGAAGCTTTCTTT. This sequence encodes CAISETGITEAFF.